The rows below give T cell receptor beta chains drawn from one sample of a study of naive and memory T cell subsets. TCRdb reprocessed the UMI-ligation and nested PCR reads via MiXCR and lists one record per CDR3 protein. The repertoire consists of about 90,000 distinct CDR3 sequences, with about 11% occurring once and the leading ten covering roughly 0.13%. The sequenced material came from naive CD4+ T cells from blood. The receptors come from a human donor in good health. CDR3s include the opening cysteine and the closing phenylalanine or tryptophan. A D gene is named only where the DNA matches it firmly. Some rows have no size entry. The others give once, few or many, or a class for an expanded clone.

d_gene	v_gene	j_gene	abundance	CDR3aa	CDR3nt
NA	TRBV6-2/TRBV6-3	TRBJ2-3	many	CASTALGRWGTQYF	TGTGCCAGCACCGCCTTGGGTCGGTGGGGTACGCAGTATTTT
NA	TRBV18	TRBJ1-2	NA	CASSPGGTYGYTF	TGTGCCAGCTCACCAGGGGGGACATACGGCTACACCTTC
NA	TRBV2	TRBJ1-5	few	CASSVRGSNQPQHF	TGTGCCAGCAGTGTCCGTGGTAGCAATCAGCCCCAGCATTTT
NA	TRBV7-2	TRBJ2-1	many	CASSLAHGGGNEQFF	TGTGCCAGCAGCTTAGCGCACGGAGGTGGGAATGAGCAGTTCTTC
TRBD2	TRBV18	TRBJ2-3	many	CASSPGLAGGHTDTQYF	TGTGCCAGCTCACCGGGGCTAGCGGGAGGACACACAGATACGCAGTATTTT
TRBD2	TRBV28	TRBJ2-7	few	CASRRLAGGYEQYF	TGTGCCAGCCGCCGACTAGCGGGGGGATACGAGCAGTACTTC
NA	TRBV3-1	TRBJ2-7	many	CASSQESGYRGTYEQYF	TGTGCCAGCAGCCAAGAATCGGGGTATAGAGGGACCTACGAGCAGTACTTC
TRBD1	TRBV27	TRBJ1-2	few	CASSFNGQVRGYTF	TGTGCCAGCAGTTTCAACGGACAGGTTCGAGGCTACACCTTC
NA	TRBV6-5	TRBJ2-7	few	CASSYSIAVRSPYEQYF	TGTGCCAGCAGTTACTCGATTGCCGTGAGGTCTCCCTACGAGCAGTACTTC
NA	TRBV27	TRBJ2-7	many	CATRVAGGYEQYF	TGTGCCACTAGAGTCGCCGGGGGCTACGAGCAGTACTTC
NA	TRBV5-1	TRBJ1-2	NA	CASSPGNYGYTF	TGCGCCAGCAGCCCCGGTAACTATGGCTACACCTTC
TRBD2	TRBV6-2/TRBV6-3	TRBJ2-3	NA	CASSSRTSGRRTDTQYF	TGTGCCAGCAGTTCGAGGACTAGCGGGCGTCGCACAGATACGCAGTATTTT
TRBD2	TRBV20-1	TRBJ2-3	many	CSARIPSGGGADTQYF	TGCAGTGCAAGGATTCCGAGCGGGGGCGGGGCAGATACGCAGTATTTT
NA	TRBV4-3	TRBJ2-7	few	CASSQGYNSPGKQYF	TGCGCCAGCAGCCAAGGGTACAACTCTCCTGGAAAGCAGTACTTC
NA	TRBV25-1	TRBJ1-6	NA	CASSGGRYNSPLHF	TGTGCCAGCTCTGGCGGAAGATATAATTCACCCCTCCACTTT
TRBD1	TRBV19	TRBJ1-5	NA	CASQVRDRGTINQPQHF	TGTGCCAGCCAAGTCAGGGACAGGGGGACAATCAATCAGCCCCAGCATTTT
NA	TRBV7-8	TRBJ2-3	few	CASSTLKGRTTDTQYF	TGTGCCAGCAGCACCTTAAAGGGACGGACAACAGATACGCAGTATTTT
NA	TRBV10-3	TRBJ1-2	NA	CAISDRQFDYGYTF	TGTGCCATCAGTGACCGACAGTTTGACTATGGCTACACCTTC
NA	TRBV6-2/TRBV6-3	TRBJ2-7	many	CASSYPRGGAVYEQYF	TGTGCCAGCAGTTACCCGAGGGGGGGCGCGGTCTACGAGCAGTACTTC
TRBD2	TRBV7-9	TRBJ2-3	NA	CASSRPIAGGPASRTDTQYF	TGTGCCAGCAGCCGACCCATAGCGGGGGGGCCAGCATCTCGCACAGATACGCAGTATTTT
NA	TRBV7-9	TRBJ2-1	few	CASSLASGLTYNEQFF	TGTGCCAGCAGCTTAGCGTCAGGACTTACCTACAATGAGCAGTTCTTC
NA	TRBV18	TRBJ2-1	few	CASSPGWDEQFF	TGTGCCAGCTCACCAGGGTGGGATGAGCAGTTCTTC
TRBD2	TRBV29-1	TRBJ2-5	NA	CSAGGETQYF	TGCAGCGCGGGAGGAGAGACCCAGTACTTC
NA	TRBV7-2	TRBJ1-1	many	CASSLGGGNTEAFF	TGTGCCAGCAGCTTAGGAGGGGGGAACACTGAAGCTTTCTTT
TRBD2	TRBV18	TRBJ2-7	NA	CASSPNREGNEQYF	TGTGCCAGCTCACCAAATCGGGAGGGGAACGAGCAGTACTTC
NA	TRBV7-9	TRBJ2-1	NA	CASSRRDGGNEQFF	TGTGCCAGCAGTCGAAGGGATGGGGGCAATGAGCAGTTCTTC
NA	TRBV28	TRBJ1-2	few	CASSGGILDGYTF	TGTGCCAGCAGCGGCGGGATCCTAGATGGCTACACCTTC
TRBD2	TRBV25-1	TRBJ2-5	few	CASSGRERGETQYF	TGTGCCAGCAGTGGGCGGGAGCGGGGAGAGACCCAGTACTTC
TRBD2	TRBV7-3	TRBJ2-7	NA	CASSLGAGSYEQYF	TGTGCCAGCAGCTTGGGAGCGGGGTCCTACGAGCAGTACTTC
NA	TRBV20-1	TRBJ1-1	few	CSARPRVPVNTEAFF	TGCAGTGCTAGACCACGAGTACCGGTGAACACTGAAGCTTTCTTT
TRBD1	TRBV27	TRBJ2-5	many	CASSPKTGSKGETQYF	TGTGCCAGCAGCCCAAAGACAGGGTCCAAAGGGGAGACCCAGTACTTC
TRBD1	TRBV5-1	TRBJ2-3	NA	CASSLVAGGSTDTQYF	TGCGCCAGCAGCTTGGTGGCAGGGGGAAGCACAGATACGCAGTATTTT
NA	TRBV7-6	TRBJ2-3	NA	CASSTGTTSTDTQYF	TGTGCCAGCAGCACCGGGACAACTAGCACAGATACGCAGTATTTT
NA	TRBV7-9	TRBJ2-3	many	CASSQGQTNTDTQYF	TGTGCCAGCAGCCAAGGACAGACTAACACAGATACGCAGTATTTT
NA	TRBV28	TRBJ1-5	few	CASSFGGQGNQPQHF	TGTGCCAGCAGTTTTGGAGGCCAGGGCAATCAGCCCCAGCATTTT
TRBD1	TRBV28	TRBJ2-1	NA	CASSSSTGRRYNEQFF	TGTGCCAGCAGCTCATCGACAGGGCGAAGATACAATGAGCAGTTCTTC
TRBD1	TRBV10-3	TRBJ2-7	few	CAIADRDEQYF	TGTGCCATCGCGGACAGGGACGAGCAGTACTTC
NA	TRBV19	TRBJ1-2	NA	CASRSGIGYGYTF	TGTGCCAGTAGATCGGGGATAGGGTATGGCTACACCTTC
NA	TRBV12-3/TRBV12-4	TRBJ1-6	few	CARKIRNSPLHF	TGTGCCAGGAAGATTAGAAATTCACCCCTCCACTTT
NA	TRBV6-2/TRBV6-3	TRBJ2-3	many	CASSGTLDTQYF	TGTGCCAGCAGCGGGACCTTGGATACGCAGTATTTT
NA	TRBV12-3/TRBV12-4	TRBJ1-2	NA	CASLRGQGYTF	TGTGCCAGTCTCCGGGGCCAGGGCTACACCTTC
NA	TRBV6-5	TRBJ1-2	many	CASSPDRSYGYTF	TGTGCCAGCAGTCCCGACAGGTCCTATGGCTACACCTTC
TRBD2	TRBV29-1	TRBJ2-7	many	CSVETGAGPSYEQYF	TGCAGCGTTGAAACTGGAGCGGGACCGAGTTACGAGCAGTACTTC
NA	TRBV24-1	TRBJ1-5	NA	CATSDPGAASNQPQHF	TGTGCCACCAGTGATCCGGGGGCGGCGAGCAATCAGCCCCAGCATTTT
NA	TRBV7-2	TRBJ1-5	NA	CASSLIGWGALDQPQHF	TGTGCCAGCAGCTTAATCGGCTGGGGGGCTTTGGATCAGCCCCAGCATTTT
TRBD1	TRBV3-1	TRBJ1-4	many	CASSQTDRANEKLFF	TGTGCCAGCAGCCAAACGGACAGGGCTAATGAAAAACTGTTTTTT
NA	TRBV7-2	TRBJ2-7	many	CASSQKSAHSYEQYF	TGTGCCAGCAGCCAAAAAAGCGCCCACTCCTACGAGCAGTACTTC
TRBD2	TRBV9	TRBJ2-6	many	CASSVRAGGPRGANVLTF	TGTGCCAGCAGCGTGAGAGCGGGGGGTCCTCGAGGGGCCAACGTCCTGACTTTC
NA	TRBV30	TRBJ2-1	NA	CAWKVGVYNEQFF	TGTGCCTGGAAGGTCGGAGTGTACAATGAGCAGTTCTTC